This passage covers 8 T cell receptor beta chains from one sample sequenced in a study of cytomegalovirus exposure and HLA in healthy donors. PCR employed 60 Vbeta and 13 Jbeta primers. Generated by immunoSEQ multiplex PCR, the TCRdb table keeps only in-frame clones and is missing some. The table shows about 170,000 clones, with around 73% occurring only once. The material sequenced was PBMCs. These receptors all come from a woman under 30 in good health and CMV-seropositive.

V usage is TRBV5-1 and J usage is TRBJ2-1, with TRBD1 identical over 8 bases. This CDR3 has 15 residues. Germline CDR1 reads SGHRS; CDR2 reads YFSETQ. V gave up 2 bases and J gave up 2 bases; unmatched junction bases: 3. The CDR3 spells CASSFGRGPYNEQFF. DNA of the CDR3: TGCGCCAGCAGCTTTGGCAGGGGGCCCTACAATGAGCAGTTCTTC.

This chain links TRBV10-3 with TRBJ1-2, with a possible D match to TRBD1 (5 bases). Germline values: CDR1 ENHRY, CDR2 SYGVKD. This CDR3 comprises 13 residues. The V and J ends lost 4 bases and 7 bases respectively, with 13 bases between them. CDR3 in DNA: TGTGCCATCAGTGCTAGGGCGCAGGGTGGCTACACCTTC. Amino acids: CAISARAQGGYTF.

The gene calls are TRBV4-3 and TRBJ1-3; 8 nucleotides agree with TRBD1. This CDR3 comprises 16 residues. After removal of 3 bases from V and 4 bases from J, the junction contained 8 bases not matched to a gene. Germline V lookup: CDR1 LGHNA, CDR2 YSLEER. The CDR3 loop reads CASSHPRQGTGNTIYF. DNA of the CDR3: TGCGCCAGCAGCCACCCCAGACAGGGGACGGGAAACACCATATATTTT.

The sample holds a few counts of this clone. Here the CDR3 reads CASSQDPGGQPQHF. The CDR3, as DNA: TGCGCCAGCAGCCAAGACCCAGGGGGTCAGCCCCAGCATTTT. The rearrangement links TRBV4-3 to TRBJ1-5, with 7 bases aligning to TRBD1. CDR1 LGHNA and CDR2 YSLEER come from the germline V gene. The CDR3 has 14 residues. V was pared by 0 bases and J by 6 bases, with 2 bases of the junction left unmatched.

The V call is TRBV19, the J call TRBJ2-1; TRBD2 matches 10 bases. Germline lookup yields CDR1 LNHDA and CDR2 SQIVND (reference sequence). The CDR3 is 17 residues long. The ends lost 5 bases at V and 2 bases at J; junction bases unmatched: 9. For the CDR3, the DNA is TGTGCCAGTAGTCAAACCGGGACTAGCGACCCCTACAATGAGCAGTTCTTC. Translation gives CASSQTGTSDPYNEQFF.

The V call is TRBV5-4, the J call TRBJ1-2; a weak D match, TRBD1 (5 bases). The CDR3 runs to 15 residues. Trimming took 5 bases from V and 1 from J, leaving 15 bases between them. Germline values: CDR1 SGHNT, CDR2 YYREEE (reference sequence). The CDR3 region is CASSYQGSGNYGYTF. Written as DNA, the CDR3 is TGTGCCAGCAGTTACCAGGGATCGGGTAACTATGGCTACACCTTC.

The chain carries TRBV15 and TRBJ2-7; D gene ambiguous. V shed 0 bases and J shed 2 bases, with 8 bases lying between them. This CDR3 is 14 amino acids long. Germline V gene sequence: CDR1 LNHNV, CDR2 YYDKDF (reference sequence). The CDR3 coding sequence is TGTGCCACCAGCAGAGAAGGCGGTACCTACGAGCAGTACTTC. Protein sequence: CATSREGGTYEQYF.

V and J are TRBV19 and TRBJ1-2, with D perhaps TRBD1 (5 bases). CDR3 size: 16 residues. CDR1 LNHDA and CDR2 SQIVND come from the germline V gene (reference sequence). The ends were cut back, 7 bases at V and 7 bases at J, with 25 bases in the middle. DNA of the CDR3: TGTGCCAGTACGGGAGAGAAGGTTGGGCAGGGTTCTGGCTACACCTTC. The encoded protein is CASTGEKVGQGSGYTF.